The 3 T cell receptor beta chains presented below share a single source sample, sequenced in a study of post-analysis software for immune sequencing data. General study findings and limits: With TRBV5-6, TRBV5-1 and TRBV20-1 included, about five TRBV segments were more frequent in patients than in controls.

No antigen has been identified for these receptors. Unique molecular identifiers had been added to the TCR beta cDNA libraries. A single record per CDR3 protein comes from TCRdb applying MiXCR to the PCR reads. The sample lists hundreds of thousands of distinct CDR3 sequences; about 40% were seen once. The sequencing sample was made of blood. The receptors were gathered from a girl aged 2-10 years with multiple sclerosis.

The rearrangement links TRBV12-3 or TRBV12-4 to TRBJ1-4, with D tentatively TRBD1 (6 bases). Trimming shortened V by 6 bases and J by 7 bases, and 15 bases separated the two germline ends. The CDR3 loop spans 14 amino acids. CDR3 in amino acids: CASSLGGAREKLFF. CDR3 nucleotide sequence: TGTGCCAGCAGCCTAGGGGGGGCGCGTGAAAAACTGTTTTTT.

This clonotype was seen just once. V gene TRBV5-5 combines with J gene TRBJ1-1, with D tentatively TRBD1 (6 bases). Germline V gene data show CDR1 as SGHKS and CDR2 as YYEKEE (reference sequence). The V end lost 5 bases, the J end lost 5 bases, and 10 bases lay between the germline ends. This CDR3 is built from 12 residues. CDR3 in DNA: TGTGCCAGCAGGAAACAGGGTACTGAAGCTTTCTTT. Its protein product is CASRKQGTEAFF.

This clonotype was counted between two and nine times. V and J are TRBV13 and TRBJ2-5; 9 nucleotides agree with TRBD2. The CDR3 has 14 residues. Looked up from germline, CDR1 is PRHDT and CDR2 is FYEKMQ (reference sequence). Trimming at V came to 7 bases and at J to 2 bases, leaving 5 bases not matched to a gene. The CDR3 DNA reads TGTGCCAGCAAAGCGGGGGGTTATCAAGAGACCCAGTACTTC. Translated: CASKAGGYQETQYF.